Listed below are T cell receptor beta chains from one sample, sequenced in a study of CD8 T cells in Susac syndrome. Each CDR3 protein is one row after TCRdb ran MiXCR on the immunoSEQ multiplex PCR reads. The sample includes roughly 200,000 distinct CDR3 sequences, approximately 94% seen only once; the top ten take 0.08% to 0.11%. Material for sequencing was CD4+ T cells from PBMCs. All receptors come from a human donor in good health. Each CDR3 is given with its conserved first and last residue. D genes are given only for firm matches. Size values are once, few and many counts, or a class for expanded clones, and some rows have none.

NA	NA	TRBJ2-7	TRBV5-1	CASSLGVNTYEQYF	TGCGCCAGCAGCTTGGGTGTTAACACCTACGAGCAGTACTTC
NA	NA	TRBJ1-5	TRBV3-1	CASSQAGNSNQPQHF	TGTGCCAGCAGCCAAGCCGGGAACTCCAATCAGCCCCAGCATTTT
NA	NA	TRBJ2-6	TRBV28	CASSPGHSPGANVLTF	TGTGCCAGCAGTCCTGGACATTCCCCTGGGGCCAACGTCCTGACTTTC
once	TRBD2	TRBJ2-3	TRBV15	CATSRAGLAGVLGTDTQYF	TGTGCCACCAGCAGAGCAGGGCTAGCGGGGGTATTAGGCACAGATACGCAGTATTTT
NA	TRBD2	TRBJ2-1	TRBV5-1	CASRFVGGSVDEQFF	TGCGCCAGCAGATTTGTTGGCGGGAGTGTTGATGAGCAGTTCTTC
NA	TRBD1	TRBJ1-1	TRBV6-5	CASSRPGQGGTEAFF	TGTGCCAGCAGCCGACCGGGACAGGGGGGAACTGAAGCTTTCTTT
NA	TRBD1	TRBJ2-1	TRBV30	CAWSPDRDYNEQFF	TGTGCCTGGAGCCCGGACAGGGACTACAATGAGCAGTTCTTC
NA	NA	TRBJ2-5	TRBV5-1	CASSLAGLTKETQYF	TGCGCCAGCAGCTTGGCTGGGCTTACTAAGGAGACCCAGTACTTC
NA	NA	TRBJ2-4	TRBV12-3/TRBV12-4	CASLRAADLKNIQYF	TGTGCCAGTCTGCGGGCAGCAGACCTCAAAAACATTCAGTACTTC
NA	NA	TRBJ2-7	TRBV12-3/TRBV12-4	CASSRYRHEQYF	TGTGCCAGCAGCCGATACCGGCACGAGCAGTACTTC
NA	NA	TRBJ2-2	TRBV6-5	CASGRERTGELFF	TGTGCCAGCGGACGGGAGCGCACCGGGGAGCTGTTTTTT
NA	TRBD2	TRBJ2-7	TRBV20-1	CSARDTASGGYEQYF	TGCAGTGCTAGAGATACGGCTAGCGGGGGTTACGAGCAGTACTTC
NA	TRBD2	TRBJ2-4	TRBV5-1	CASSKTSGSDIQYF	TGCGCCAGCAGCAAAACTAGCGGGAGTGACATTCAGTACTTC
NA	TRBD1	TRBJ2-6	TRBV5-4	CASSSGQLVANVLTF	TGTGCCAGCAGCTCGGGACAGCTCGTGGCCAACGTCCTGACTTTC
NA	TRBD2	TRBJ2-7	TRBV25-1	CASMGGAPYEQYF	TGTGCCAGCATGGGAGGGGCACCCTACGAGCAGTACTTC
NA	TRBD1	TRBJ1-1	TRBV29-1	CSVDPTGGGTEAFF	TGCAGCGTTGACCCCACAGGGGGTGGCACTGAAGCTTTCTTT
NA	NA	TRBJ2-1	TRBV30	CAWSVQEGNEQFF	TGTGCCTGGAGTGTACAAGAGGGAAATGAGCAGTTCTTC
NA	NA	TRBJ2-3	TRBV30	CAWTSASTDTQYF	TGTGCCTGGACTAGCGCTAGCACAGATACGCAGTATTTT
NA	TRBD1	TRBJ1-2	TRBV4-3	CASSLRTGGDSYGYTF	TGCGCCAGCAGCCTCAGGACAGGGGGAGACAGCTATGGCTACACCTTC